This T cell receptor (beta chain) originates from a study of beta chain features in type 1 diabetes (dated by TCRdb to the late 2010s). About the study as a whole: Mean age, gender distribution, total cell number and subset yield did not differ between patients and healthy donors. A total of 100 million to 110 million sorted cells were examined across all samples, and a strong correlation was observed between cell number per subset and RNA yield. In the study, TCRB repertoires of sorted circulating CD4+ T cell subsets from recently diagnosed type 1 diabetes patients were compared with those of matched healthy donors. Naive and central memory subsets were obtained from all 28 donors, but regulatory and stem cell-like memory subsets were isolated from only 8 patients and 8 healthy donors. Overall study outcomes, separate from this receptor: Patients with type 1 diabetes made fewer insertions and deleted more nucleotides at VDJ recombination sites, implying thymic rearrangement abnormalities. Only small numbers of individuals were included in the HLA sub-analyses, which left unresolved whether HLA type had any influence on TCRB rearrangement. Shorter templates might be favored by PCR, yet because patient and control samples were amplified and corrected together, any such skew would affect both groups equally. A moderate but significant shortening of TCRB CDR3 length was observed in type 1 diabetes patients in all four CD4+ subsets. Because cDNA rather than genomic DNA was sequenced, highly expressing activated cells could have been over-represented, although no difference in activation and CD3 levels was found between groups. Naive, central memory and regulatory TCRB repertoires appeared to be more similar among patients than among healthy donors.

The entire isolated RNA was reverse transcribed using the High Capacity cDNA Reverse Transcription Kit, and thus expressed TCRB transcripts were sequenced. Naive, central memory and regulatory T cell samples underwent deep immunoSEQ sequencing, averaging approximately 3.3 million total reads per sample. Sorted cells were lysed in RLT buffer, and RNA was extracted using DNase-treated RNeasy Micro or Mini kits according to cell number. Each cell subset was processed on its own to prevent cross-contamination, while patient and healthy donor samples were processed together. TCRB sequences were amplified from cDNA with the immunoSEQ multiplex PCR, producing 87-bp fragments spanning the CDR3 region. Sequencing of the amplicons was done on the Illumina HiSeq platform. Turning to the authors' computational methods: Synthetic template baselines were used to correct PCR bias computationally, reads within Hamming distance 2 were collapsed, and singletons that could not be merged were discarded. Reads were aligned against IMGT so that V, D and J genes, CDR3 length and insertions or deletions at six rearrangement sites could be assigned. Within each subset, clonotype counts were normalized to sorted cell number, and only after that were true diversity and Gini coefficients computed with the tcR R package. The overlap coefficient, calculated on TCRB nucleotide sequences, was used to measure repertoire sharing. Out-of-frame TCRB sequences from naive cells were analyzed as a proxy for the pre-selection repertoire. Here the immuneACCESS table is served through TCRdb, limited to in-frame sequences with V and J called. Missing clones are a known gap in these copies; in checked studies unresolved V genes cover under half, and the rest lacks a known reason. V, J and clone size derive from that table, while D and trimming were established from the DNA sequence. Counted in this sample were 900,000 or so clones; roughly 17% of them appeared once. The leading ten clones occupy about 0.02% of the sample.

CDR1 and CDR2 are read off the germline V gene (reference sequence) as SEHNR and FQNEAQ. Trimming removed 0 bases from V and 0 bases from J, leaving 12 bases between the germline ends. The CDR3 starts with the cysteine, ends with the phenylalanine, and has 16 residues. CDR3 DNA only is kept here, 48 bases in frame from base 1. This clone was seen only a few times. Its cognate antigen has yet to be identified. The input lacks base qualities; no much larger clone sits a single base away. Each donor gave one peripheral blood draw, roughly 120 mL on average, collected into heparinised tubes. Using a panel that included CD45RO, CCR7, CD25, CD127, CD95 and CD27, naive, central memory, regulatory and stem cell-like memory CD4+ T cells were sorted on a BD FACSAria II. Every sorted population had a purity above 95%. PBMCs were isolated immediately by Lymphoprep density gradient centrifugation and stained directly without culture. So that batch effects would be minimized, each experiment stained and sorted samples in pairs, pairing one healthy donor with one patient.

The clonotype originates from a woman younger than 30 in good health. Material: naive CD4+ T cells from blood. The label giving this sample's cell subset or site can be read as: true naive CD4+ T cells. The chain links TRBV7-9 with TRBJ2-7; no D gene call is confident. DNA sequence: TGTGCCAGCAGCTTAGCGGGCGCGGCGACCTCCTACGAGCAGTACTTC. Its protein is CASSLAGAATSYEQYF.